This T cell receptor (beta chain) was recorded in a study of blood T cells in healthy people across ages. Study-wide points: Donors of long life had a larger count of naive CD4+ cells and greater diversity than aged donors. Across the age range, TCR beta diversity per million T cells fell in a roughly linear way.

A J-beta primer mix and a sample-barcoded 5' primer were used in a second PCR of roughly 6 to 12 cycles. Every cDNA molecule bore a tag from a template-switch adaptor containing 12 random nucleotides. Every sample gave at least 2.5 million paired-end reads containing CDR3. Using its own MiXCR run on the 5' RACE reads, TCRdb lists one record per CDR3 protein. The table shows approximately 850,000 distinct CDR3 sequences, with 58% occurring only once. V was pared by 5 bases and J by 7 bases, with 11 bases of the junction left unmatched. Germline V gene data show CDR1 as SGHTA and CDR2 as FQGNSA. This CDR3 comprises 15 residues. Only a few counts were recorded for this clonotype. Its antigen is unidentified.

V and J are TRBV7-2 and TRBJ1-2; TRBD1 matches 9 bases. This sequence was found in a man aged 25 to 45 in good health. The sample was blood. The CDR3 is CASSITGTGFRGYTF. CDR3 nucleotide sequence: TGTGCCAGCAGCATAACCGGGACAGGGTTTCGTGGCTACACCTTC.